This T cell receptor beta chain was sequenced in a study of shared clonotypes between healthy human individuals (dated by TCRdb to the early 2020s). For the wider study: The cohort included a few men and a couple of women between 18 and 49 years of age. For each donor, CD4 naive and CD4 memory were each given three plates, CD8 naive was given two plates, and CD8 memory was given one plate. Per donor, leukapheresis produced somewhere between about 0.85 and 10 billion PBMCs. To estimate repertoire size and how much clonotype sharing occurs between individuals, the study deeply sequenced the blood TCR repertoires of five healthy adults. Libraries were prepared and TCR repertoires were sequenced by different laboratories using diverse techniques, in order to increase sequencing depth and limit assay-specific biases.

TCR CDR3 regions were amplified from genomic DNA by multiplex PCR using the deep immunoSEQ assay. Genomic DNA extracted from each cell subset was distributed evenly over all wells of several immunoSEQ 96-well plates, and each plate served as one replicate. For sorted subsets, about 200 ng genomic DNA, equal to about 30,000 T cell genomes, was loaded into each replicate PCR. The purified libraries were quantified using a Qubit 3.0 fluorometer, sized with a Bioanalyzer 2100, and then quantified again using the KAPA Library Quantification kit. Every immunoSEQ 96-well plate was sequenced on a dedicated single-read 150-cycle Illumina NextSeq 550 flow cell. Turning to the authors' computational methods: Because only junctional sequences without quality scores were contained in the immunoSEQ output, filtering matching that applied to full-length reads could not be performed. To assign V/J genes and CDR3, sequences were annotated against IMGT germline references using PyIR, a Python wrapper for IgBLAST v1.9. Reads were filtered out if the reads had weak V/J assignments (E-value above 1e-6), no CDR3, stop codons, out-of-frame junctions, or ambiguous translated residues. V3J clonotypes were defined as sequences sharing an identical inferred V gene, J gene, and CDR3 amino acid sequence. Percentage overlap between repertoires was calculated by dividing the number of shared unique clonotypes by the size of the smaller repertoire. Three approaches were used to assess repertoire richness: RTK rarefaction, the Chao1 estimator, and Recon v2.1 estimates of unobserved clonotypes. For all TCRbeta clonotypes obtained by the gDNA method from four donors, generation probabilities were computed with OLGA. TCRdb provides this immuneACCESS table in a form limited to in-frame rearrangements. Some clones are lacking; in checked studies, under half of them reflect an unresolved V gene, and why the rest are absent is not known. The D gene and trimming were derived from the DNA, and the V and J assignments and clone size from that table. In this sample the table shows fewer than 1.8 million clones, approximately 98.5% of which occur a single time. Of the sample, 0.3% to 0.45% is held by the ten largest clones.

The donors were healthy, HIV-negative adults who had no recently reported acute infections or vaccinations. Only Caucasian adults living in Nashville, Tennessee, USA were represented among the donors. CD4+ T cells were enriched through magnetic negative selection, after which naive cells were positively selected on CD45RA and the remaining negative fraction served as the memory subset. Blood was collected by leukapheresis, and PBMCs were isolated by Ficoll-Histopaque density gradient centrifugation and then cryopreserved in liquid nitrogen vapor phase. Analytical flow cytometry was used to check the purity and quantity of each magnetically sorted T cell population. Genomic DNA was isolated from every sorted fraction and measured by UV absorbance on a Nanodrop 2000c. Of note for this clone: What this receptor recognizes is not known. Base qualities are not provided; no much larger clone lies one nucleotide away.

From the germline V gene, CDR1 is SGHVS and CDR2 is FQNEAQ. Unmatched junction bases come to 7, with V trimmed by 0 bases and J by 5 bases. Spanning cysteine to phenylalanine, the CDR3 consists of 16 amino acids. The kept DNA is CDR3 alone, 48 bases in frame from the first base. The paper's findings and limits, for the study overall: Rarefaction of sorted-subset datasets indicated incomplete sequencing despite the large sequencing depth. Sharing across a few donors was observed for around 4.8% of naive CD4, under 4% of naive CD8, 2% to 2.5% of memory CD4, and roughly 0.4% of memory CD8 clonotypes. Pairwise subsampling led to the expectation that sequencing depth would affect the degree of clonotype sharing among donors. Naive subsets generally had larger estimated clonotype richness than memory subsets. Higher generation probabilities were observed for clonotypes shared by all four sorted-subset donors than for non-shared clonotypes. Sampling was restricted to blood, and TCR repertoires in tissue are likely to differ from TCR repertoires in blood. Because the study included only a small number of donors, the genetic and exposure-history diversity represented was limited.

The chain employs TRBV7-8 and TRBJ1-1; TRBD1 matches 9 bases in the middle. This receptor was obtained from a man aged 30 to 39 in good health. The sample taken for sequencing was naive CD4+ T cells sorted from blood. The cell subset or site label on this specimen signifies: CD45RA+ positively selected. Read as DNA, the sequence is TGTGCCAGCAGCTTAGCAGACAGGGGGTATGATACTGAAGCTTTCTTT. It translates as CASSLADRGYDTEAFF.